The sample holds many counts of the clone carrying this TCR beta chain. Its specificity is unknown. The TCR library protocol was used to attach unique molecular identifiers. These identifiers were attached to individual cDNA molecules. MiXCR, applied by TCRdb to the 5' RACE reads, yields one record per CDR3 protein. Of 45,000 or so distinct CDR3 sequences listed, approximately 10% are singletons. The CDR3 length is 11 residues. Germline lookup yields CDR1 DFQATT and CDR2 SNEGSKA (reference sequence). Deletions cut 2 bases from V and 10 bases from J, with 9 bases between. The data belong to a study of early T cells in non-severe SARS-CoV-2 infection. In the study overall: Investigators sequenced bulk RNA drawn from unsorted whole blood, and chains remained unpaired. Findings of the study overall: Clonotype matching in VDJdb favored anti-spike CD8 responses and did not capture private and CD4 specificities.

This sequence originates from an adult who was a healthcare worker with PCR-confirmed SARS-CoV-2 infection or an uninfected control (not recorded which). The sample taken for sequencing was whole blood. V usage is TRBV20-1 and J usage is TRBJ2-1; D is undetermined. The CDR3 reads CSARFAPEQFF. CDR3 sequence (DNA): TGCAGTGCTAGATTCGCCCCGGAGCAGTTCTTC.